This T cell receptor beta chain was documented in a study of T cell repertoires in ileal Crohn's disease. About the study: M6 samples are neoterminal ileum biopsies from postoperative colonoscopy.

Using immunoSEQ multiplex PCR, the repertoire was profiled, and TCRdb retains in-frame clones only, with some absent. The sample yields under 12,000 clones, around 79% seen once. V was cut by 4 bases and J by 8 bases, with 20 bases left in between. The CDR3 is made up of 14 amino acids. Germline values: CDR1 GTSNPN, CDR2 SVGIG (reference sequence). The time point denotes: neoterminal ileum biopsy at postoperative endoscopy, about 6 months after surgery. The sample consisted of ileal tissue. The rearrangement uses TRBV30 and TRBJ1-2; possibly TRBD1 for D (5 bases). The sequence derives from an adult with Crohn's disease. CDR3 in amino acids: CAWIHNSWGPGYTF. CDR3 nucleotides: TGTGCCTGGATACATAACAGCTGGGGCCCCGGCTACACCTTC.